What follows is one T cell receptor (beta chain) and its context. The data derive from a study of shared T cell receptors in the human thymus. Data came from immunoSEQ multiplex PCR; TCRdb stores just in-frame clones and leaves some out. This sample yields 640,000 or so clones, of which about 87% are seen a single time; 0.0094% belongs to the top ten. The V segment lost 6 bases and the J segment 3 bases; nucleotides outside the gene matches: 14. CDR1 MNHEY and CDR2 SMNVEV come from the germline V gene (reference sequence). The CDR3 spans 16 residues. These data were likewise used in another study, on human thymus T cells. That report notes: Corrective heart surgery yielded the resections from which the thymus tissue came. Gene usage for V and J segments appeared biased in thymic and blood repertoires. Highly overlapping thymic repertoires in unrelated individuals were reported by related research.

Sequencing input: thymocytes. The sequence came from a boy in the first two years of life with a congenital heart defect. J is TRBJ2-7 and V is TRBV27; 7 nucleotides agree with TRBD1. The CDR3 DNA is TGTGCCAGCAGGCCTACCACCGGGACAGATCGCTACGAGCAGTACTTC. Translated: CASRPTTGTDRYEQYF.